This passage covers 26 T cell receptor beta chains from one sample sequenced in a study of blood T cell repertoires in COVID-19. Repertoires were generated with immunoSEQ multiplex PCR, while TCRdb's copy carries only in-frame clones and drops some. The sample yields 200,000 to 250,000 clones, around 80% seen once. Material: peripheral blood. The source of these receptors is a man in his fifties with active or convalescent COVID-19.

Concerning this clone itself: Other DNA sequences in the sample encode the same CDR3. The rearrangement links TRBV10-1 to TRBJ2-1, with D possibly matching TRBD1 (6 bases). From germline, CDR1 is WNHNN and CDR2 SYGVQD (reference sequence). The CDR3 consists of 15 residues. The V end lost 6 bases, the J end lost 3 bases, and 15 bases lay between the germline ends. This CDR3 is CASSAKRGGYNEQFF. The CDR3 DNA reads TGCGCCAGCAGCGCTAAGCGAGGGGGCTACAATGAGCAGTTCTTC.

J is TRBJ2-1 and V is TRBV6-5, with D maybe TRBD1 (7 bases). Trimming stripped 5 bases from V and 7 bases from J, with 15 bases between. Germline-derived CDR1 and CDR2 are MNHEY and SVGAGI. This CDR3 has 14 residues. CDR3 protein: CASSRSGGLNEQFF. DNA of the CDR3: TGTGCCAGCAGTAGGTCAGGGGGGCTTAATGAGCAGTTCTTC.

The chain links TRBV30 to TRBJ1-5; perhaps TRBD1 as D (5 bases). This CDR3 is 14 amino acids long. V lost 3 bases to trimming and J lost 7 bases, with 16 bases between them. Germline loops: CDR1 GTSNPN, CDR2 SVGIG (reference sequence). CDR3 bases: TGTGCCTGGAGCAGGGATTGGATCAGGCAGCCCCAGCATTTT. Translation: CAWSRDWIRQPQHF.

The chain joins TRBV6-5 to TRBJ2-7; 7 nucleotides line up with TRBD2. The CDR3 totals 16 residues. CDR1 and CDR2 (germline): MNHEY, SVGAGI. Trimming removed 0 bases from V and 4 bases from J; junction bases left unmatched: 9. CDR3 coding DNA: TGTGCCAGCAGTTACTCGAGTACGGGGGGACGGTACGAGCAGTACTTC. Its protein product is CASSYSSTGGRYEQYF.

As concerns this clone: Other DNA sequences from this sample encode an identical CDR3 as well. The chain employs TRBV6-5 and TRBJ1-2; a weak D match, TRBD1 (5 bases). V gave up 6 bases and J gave up 2 bases, with 10 bases separating them. Germline CDR1 MNHEY, CDR2 SVGAGI. This CDR3 is 13 amino acids long. The chain's CDR3 is CASSSTVNYGYTF. CDR3 DNA: TGTGCCAGCAGCTCGACAGTGAACTATGGCTACACCTTC.

The gene calls are TRBV5-8 and TRBJ2-1; TRBD2 agrees at 9 bases. CDR1 and CDR2 (germline): SGHTS, YDEGEE. This CDR3 region has 15 residues. Trimming took 3 bases from V and 0 from J; bases not matched to a gene: 1. CDR3 region: CASSSSGDSYNEQFF. The CDR3 DNA follows: TGTGCCAGCAGCTCTAGCGGGGACTCCTACAATGAGCAGTTCTTC.

This rearrangement joins TRBV16 to TRBJ2-5; D might be TRBD1 (5 bases). The CDR3 totals 14 residues. Looked up from germline, CDR1 is KGHSY and CDR2 is FQNENV. Between the trimmed V and J ends, which lost 0 bases and 5 bases, there was a span of 10 bases. The CDR3 sequence is CASSQSQAGETQYF. The CDR3, as DNA: TGTGCCAGCAGCCAATCACAGGCCGGGGAGACCCAGTACTTC.

The chain is built from TRBV18 and TRBJ1-6, with no clear D. CDR3 length: 14 amino acids. The germline V and J ends were trimmed by 2 bases and 7 bases, with 9 bases remaining between them. CDR1 KGHSH and CDR2 LQKENI come from the germline V gene. DNA for the CDR3: TGTGCCAGCTCACCAGGGCATTTGAATTCACCCCTCCACTTT. Encoded protein: CASSPGHLNSPLHF.

CDR3 amino acids: CASSPGAGNNEQFF. The CDR3 DNA is TGTGCCAGCTCACCAGGGGCGGGGAACAATGAGCAGTTCTTC. The gene calls are TRBV18 and TRBJ2-1; maybe TRBD2 (6 bases). Germline V gene lookup returns CDR1 KGHSH and CDR2 LQKENI. CDR3 length equals 14 residues. Trimming pared 2 bases from V and 5 bases from J, leaving 10 bases between.

The chain combines TRBV2 with TRBJ2-5; 14 positions match TRBD2. This CDR3 has 15 residues. Germline V gene sequence: CDR1 SNHLY, CDR2 FYNNEI. V trimming: 9 bases; J trimming: 5 bases; junction bases outside the gene matches: 8. DNA of the CDR3: TGTGCCAGGGGACTAGCGGGGGATAGGAGGGAGACCCAGTACTTC. Translation gives CARGLAGDRRETQYF. Filled out from reference TRBV2 and TRBJ2-5, the complete variable domain reads EPEVTQTPSHQVTQMGQEVILRCVPISNHLYFYWYRQILGQKVEFLVSFYNNEISEKSEIFDDQFSVERPDGSNFTLKIRSTKLEDSAMYFCARGLAGDRRETQYFGPGTRLLVL.

A few counts support this clone. The chain carries TRBV18 and TRBJ1-1; D remains ambiguous. Between the trimmed V and J ends, which lost 5 bases and 1 base, there was a span of 8 bases. Per the germline V gene, CDR1 is KGHSH and CDR2 is LQKENI. The CDR3 runs 13 residues. CDR3 DNA sequence: TGTGCCAGCTCATTATCAGAGAACACTGAAGCTTTCTTT. This gives the protein CASSLSENTEAFF.

The J gene is TRBJ2-1, the V gene TRBV10-1; TRBD2 matches 10 bases. J lost 1 base, V lost 2 bases, and 2 bases had no gene match. From germline, CDR1 is WNHNN and CDR2 SYGVQD (reference sequence). The CDR3 consists of 16 residues. The CDR3 sequence: CASSESGRGSYNEQFF. The CDR3 DNA sequence: TGCGCCAGCAGTGAGAGCGGGAGGGGGTCCTACAATGAGCAGTTCTTC.

The chain joins TRBV6-5 to TRBJ1-2; D not certain. CDR3 length equals 12 residues. The germline V gene encodes CDR1 MNHEY and CDR2 SVGAGI. Trimming removed 4 bases at V and 0 bases at J, with 3 bases between. This chain's CDR3 is CASSSTNYGYTF. The CDR3 region has the DNA TGTGCCAGCAGTTCAACTAACTATGGCTACACCTTC.

The genes are TRBV7-2 and TRBJ2-1; possible D gene TRBD1, 5 bases. CDR3 length equals 13 residues. Deletions cut 3 bases from V and 6 bases from J, with 9 bases between. Germline V gene data show CDR1 as SGHTA and CDR2 as FQGNSA. CDR3 protein: CASSFQGGNEQFF. In DNA form, the CDR3 reads TGTGCCAGCAGCTTTCAGGGTGGCAATGAGCAGTTCTTC. Together with reference TRBV7-2 and TRBJ2-1, the CDR3 gives the full variable domain: GAGVSQSPSNKVTEKGKDVELRCDPISGHTALYWYRQSLGQGLEFLIYFQGNSAPDKSGLPSDRFSAERTGGSVSTLTIQRTQQEDSAVYLCASSFQGGNEQFFGPGTRLTVL.

The rearrangement links TRBV6-2 or TRBV6-3 to TRBJ2-7, with TRBD2 matching 9 bases. Trimming cost V 6 bases and J 0 bases; bases outside gene matches: 6. The germline V gene has CDR1 MNHEY and CDR2 SVGEGT. The CDR3 runs to 15 residues. The CDR3 here is CASSLAGATSYEQYF. The CDR3 nucleotides read TGTGCCAGCAGCTTAGCGGGGGCCACCTCCTACGAGCAGTACTTC.

The V and J genes are TRBV30 and TRBJ1-2, with D tentatively TRBD1 (6 bases). The CDR3 has 13 amino acids. V lost 0 bases and J 13 bases, leaving 18 bases between the germline ends. Per germline, CDR1 GTSNPN and CDR2 SVGIG (reference sequence). CDR3 sequence (DNA): TGTGCCTGGAGTGTAAGATTGGGGGGGCGGTGCACCTTC. Translating it yields CAWSVRLGGRCTF.

The chain uses TRBV28 and TRBJ1-4; 8 bases line up with TRBD1. CDR1 and CDR2 from the germline V gene are MDHEN and SYDVKM. V shed 3 bases, J shed 11 bases, and the junction held 14 bases outside the gene matches. The CDR3 consists of 16 residues. This chain's CDR3 is CASSLVLPGQGWKLFF. The CDR3 region has the DNA TGTGCCAGCAGTTTGGTCCTCCCAGGACAGGGCTGGAAACTGTTTTTT.

The DNA for the CDR3 is TGCGCCAGCAGCCCCTCCGGCAGGATAGGCTCACCCCTCCACTTT. This codes for CASSPSGRIGSPLHF. The genes are TRBV5-1 and TRBJ1-6, with D unresolved. The CDR3 has 15 amino acids. Trimming left V 4 bases short and J 10 bases short, with 18 bases between. Per the germline V gene, CDR1 is SGHRS and CDR2 is YFSETQ. Based on the CDR3 plus reference TRBV5-1 and TRBJ1-6, the full variable domain is KAGVTQTPRYLIKTRGQQVTLSCSPISGHRSVSWYQQTPGQGLQFLFEYFSETQRNKGNFPGRFSGRQFSNSRSEMNVSTLELGDSALYLCASSPSGRIGSPLHFGNGTRLTVT.

This chain links TRBV27 with TRBJ1-2; 7 nucleotides line up with TRBD1. The junction had 8 bases not matched to a gene; V was cut back by 5 bases and J by 5 bases. The CDR3 covers 14 residues. Germline loops: CDR1 MNHEY, CDR2 SMNVEV (reference sequence). In DNA form, the CDR3 reads TGTGCCAGCAGTGGTCTCGGGACAGCTTATGGCTACACCTTC. It translates to CASSGLGTAYGYTF.

The rearrangement joins TRBV29-1 to TRBJ1-1; 11 bases agree with TRBD1. The CDR3 extends over 13 amino acids. Germline assignment: CDR1 SQVTM and CDR2 ANQGSEA. The junction had 5 bases not matched to a gene; V was cut back by 7 bases and J by 4 bases. CDR3 DNA: TGCAGCGGATCCGGGACAGGGGGCACTGAAGCTTTCTTT. Protein product: CSGSGTGGTEAFF.

The V gene is TRBV19, the J gene TRBJ1-2; no clear D gene. CDR1 LNHDA and CDR2 SQIVND come from the germline V gene (reference sequence). This CDR3 region has 15 residues. The V and J ends lost 5 bases and 3 bases respectively, with 16 bases between them. CDR3 protein: CASSPQVSWDYGYTF. The CDR3 DNA follows: TGTGCCAGTAGTCCCCAGGTCAGCTGGGACTATGGCTACACCTTC.

V usage is TRBV7-2 and J usage is TRBJ1-2; 11 nucleotides line up with TRBD1. This CDR3 has 14 residues. The V and J ends lost 4 bases and 8 bases, in that order; junction bases with no gene match: 6. CDR1 and CDR2 (germline): SGHTA, FQGNSA. The CDR3 DNA reads as TGTGCCAGCAGCTCGGGACAGGGGGTGTCGGGCTACACCTTC. It translates to CASSSGQGVSGYTF.

The chain is built from TRBV5-6 and TRBJ2-3, with D possibly being TRBD2 (6 bases). Trimming pared 0 bases from V and 5 bases from J, leaving 16 bases between. The CDR3 spans 16 residues. CDR1 and CDR2 (germline): SGHDT, YYEEEE. DNA for the CDR3: TGTGCCAGCAGCTTGGTTTCGGGGGAGGCGCGAGATACGCAGTATTTT. Its translation is CASSLVSGEARDTQYF.

This clone was seen only once. Other nucleotide sequences from this sample produce the same CDR3. The chain is built from TRBV19 and TRBJ2-1; 7 bases align to TRBD2. There are 15 residues in the CDR3. The germline gives CDR1 LNHDA, CDR2 SQIVND (reference sequence). The trim removed 5 bases at V and 0 bases at J, leaving 4 bases unmatched. CDR3 sequence reads: CASSPGGSSYNEQFF. As DNA, the CDR3 is TGTGCCAGTAGTCCTGGCGGGAGCTCCTACAATGAGCAGTTCTTC. The full variable domain, its missing parts supplied by reference TRBV19 and TRBJ2-1, is DGGITQSPKYLFRKEGQNVTLSCEQNLNHDAMYWYRQDPGQGLRLIYYSQIVNDFQKGDIAEGYSVSREKKESFPLTVTSAQKNPTAFYLCASSPGGSSYNEQFFGPGTRLTVL.

The chain recombines TRBV6-5 with TRBJ2-2, with 13 bases lining up with TRBD2. This CDR3 is 15 amino acids long. V trimming: 6 bases; J trimming: 4 bases; junction bases outside the gene matches: 2. Germline values: CDR1 MNHEY, CDR2 SVGAGI. The CDR3 loop reads CASSTSGGGTGELFF. Written as DNA, the CDR3 is TGTGCCAGCAGCACTAGCGGGGGGGGCACCGGGGAGCTGTTTTTT.

The V gene is TRBV7-3, the J gene TRBJ1-4; D remains unclear. This CDR3 contains 13 residues. V was pared by 1 base and J by 8 bases, with 8 bases between. Germline V gene data show CDR1 as SGHTA and CDR2 as FQGTGA. DNA of the CDR3: TGTGCCAGCAGCTTAATGGCAGGCGAAAAACTGTTTTTT. Its translation is CASSLMAGEKLFF.